Following are 10 T cell receptor beta chains from one sample sequenced in a study of T cells after yellow fever vaccination (dated by TCRdb to about 2019). The method was 5' RACE. Sequencing used an Illumina HiSeq 2500. TCRdb ran its own pipeline on the public reads, namely fastp trimming at Q25 and MiXCR clone calling, and kept in-frame beta chains. Rows are unified per CDR3 protein, each entry keeping the most common DNA and genes. The sample includes under 600,000 distinct CDR3 sequences, with roughly 22% observed a single time. Roughly 16% of the sample lies in the top ten. The treatment or condition label corresponds to: live attenuated yellow fever vaccine strain. Sample: PBMCs, taken 20 to 25 days after the first yellow fever vaccination. These TCRs come from a man between 18 and 29 years old who received the YFV17D yellow fever vaccine.

This clonotype was counted between two and nine times. This chain joins TRBV5-5 and TRBJ2-7; D unclear. Germline values: CDR1 SGHKS, CDR2 YYEKEE (reference sequence). This CDR3 has 15 amino acids. The V end lost 0 bases, the J end lost 5 bases, and 15 bases lay between the germline ends. This CDR3 reads CASSLALKNPDEQYV. The CDR3 DNA reads TGTGCCAGCAGCTTGGCCTTAAAGAACCCTGACGAGCAGTACGTC.

This chain uses TRBV18 with TRBJ2-2; 11 nucleotides match TRBD2. V was clipped by 2 bases and J by 2 bases; unmatched bases: 4. Germline V CDR1 and CDR2: KGHSH, LQKENI. This CDR3 is 17 amino acids long. The CDR3 sequence is CASSPTSGGANTGELFF. In nucleotides, the CDR3 is TGTGCCAGCTCACCAACTAGCGGGGGCGCAAACACCGGGGAGCTGTTTTTT.

This chain connects TRBV20-1 to TRBJ2-3; D gene unclear. Germline V gene data show CDR1 as DFQATT and CDR2 as SNEGSKA (reference sequence). The CDR3 loop spans 13 amino acids. The germline V and J ends were trimmed by 6 bases and 3 bases, with 13 bases remaining between them. The CDR3 loop reads CSAPGSGTDTQYF. CDR3 nucleotide sequence: TGCAGTGCCCCAGGTTCCGGAACAGATACGCAGTATTTT.

V gene TRBV12-3 or TRBV12-4 combines with J gene TRBJ1-5; 10 bases align to TRBD1. The CDR3 is 15 residues long. The V segment lost 3 bases and the J segment 5 bases; nucleotides outside the gene matches: 4. CDR3 DNA: TGTGCCAGCAGTTTTGGACAGGGGGATTATCAGCCCCAGCATTTT. Its protein product is CASSFGQGDYQPQHF.

This clonotype was detected a few times. J is TRBJ1-5 and V is TRBV7-2, with D perhaps matching TRBD1 (6 bases). This CDR3 is 15 amino acids long. CDR1 and CDR2 from the germline V gene are SGHTA and FQGNSA. Between the trimmed V and J ends, which lost 5 bases and 2 bases, there was a span of 13 bases. The CDR3 DNA is TGTGCCAGCAGCCCCGGGGGCTCTGGCAATCAGCCCCAGCATTTT. Its translation: CASSPGGSGNQPQHF.

This sequence joins TRBV6-5 and TRBJ1-2; D is uncertain. The CDR3 totals 16 residues. Germline CDR1 is MNHEY and CDR2 is SVGAGI. Trimming took off 0 bases at V and 0 bases at J, with 11 bases between the two ends. CDR3 nucleotides: TGTGCCAGCAGTTACTCGAGCATCGGAGCTAACTATGGCTACACCTTC. Translated: CASSYSSIGANYGYTF.

This clonotype was observed a handful of times. The V gene is TRBV4-1, the J gene TRBJ2-7, with 7 nucleotides matching TRBD2. The CDR3 is made up of 15 amino acids. J was trimmed by 4 bases and V by 4 bases; bases with no gene match: 10. Germline values: CDR1 MGHRA, CDR2 YSYEKL. The CDR3 here is CASSLYPAGNYEQYV. In nucleotides, the CDR3 is TGCGCCAGCAGCCTTTATCCAGCGGGGAATTACGAGCAGTACGTC.

This chain uses TRBV15 with TRBJ1-1; D may be TRBD1 (6 bases). Trimming removed 3 bases from V and 4 bases from J, with 18 bases in between. Germline-derived CDR1 and CDR2 are LNHNV and YYDKDF (reference sequence). This CDR3 has 16 amino acids. As DNA, the CDR3 is TGTGCCACCAGCAGCCCTGCACAGGGCGCGGCCACTGAAGCTTTCTTT. It is translated as CATSSPAQGAATEAFF.

This clonotype was seen more than once but under ten times. This chain links TRBV29-1 with TRBJ2-1; 7 positions agree with TRBD1. CDR1 SQVTM and CDR2 ANQGSEA come from the germline V gene. The CDR3 loop spans 13 amino acids. V was clipped by 2 bases and J by 4 bases; unmatched bases: 2. DNA for the CDR3: TGCAGCGTTGAAACAGGGGAATACAATGAGCAGTTCTTC. Residues: CSVETGEYNEQFF.

The CDR3 nucleotides read TGTGCCAGCAGGACGACAGGGAGCCAAGAGACCCAGTACTTC. This encodes CASRTTGSQETQYF. This sequence joins TRBV5-4 and TRBJ2-5, with 7 nucleotides matching TRBD1. Germline assignment: CDR1 SGHNT and CDR2 YYREEE (reference sequence). Trimming cost V 5 bases and J 1 base; bases outside gene matches: 5. This CDR3 comprises 14 residues.